This T cell receptor beta chain was recovered during a study of T cell changes during pregnancy in multiple sclerosis. This CDR3 is 15 amino acids long. The V gene end was trimmed by 4 bases and the J gene end by 2 bases; junction bases not matched to a gene: 9. Germline V gene data show CDR1 as SGHRS and CDR2 as YFSETQ. The repertoire was sequenced with immunoSEQ multiplex PCR; TCRdb's copy has only in-frame clones and lacks some. The repertoire holds more than 55,000 clones, around 94% seen once, with about 2.5% in the top ten. The specimen was CD8+ T cells from peripheral blood mononuclear cells, collected after pregnancy. The clonotype was recovered from a female donor with multiple sclerosis, enrolled in a pregnancy study. This sequence joins TRBV5-1 and TRBJ2-7, with TRBD1 matching over 7 bases. CDR3 in DNA: TGCGCCAGCAGCCCAACCGGGACAGAGGCCTACGAGCAGTACTTC. This translates into CASSPTGTEAYEQYF.